The 23 T cell receptor beta chains below were found in one sample sequenced in a study of blood T cell repertoires in COVID-19. Assay used: immunoSEQ multiplex PCR; TCRdb lists only in-frame clones, some missing. This sample has some 180,000 clones; roughly 79% occur once, and the top ten carry more than 10%. The sequenced sample was peripheral blood. These TCRs come from a woman of 80 years or more with COVID-19, enrolled during active disease.

The rearrangement links TRBV12-5 to TRBJ2-3; D ambiguous. With 3 bases removed from V and 3 bases from J, the gap between germline ends came to 7 bases. The CDR3 has 13 residues. Germline V gene data show CDR1 as LGHNT and CDR2 as FRNRAP. The DNA of the CDR3 is TGTGCTAGTGGTTTCTCGGGTACAGATACGCAGTATTTT. This translates into CASGFSGTDTQYF.

The chain combines TRBV6-5 with TRBJ1-6; 7 bases map to TRBD1. Trimming cost V 4 bases and J 2 bases; bases outside gene matches: 5. Germline values: CDR1 MNHEY, CDR2 SVGAGI. CDR3 length: 16 residues. CDR3 sequence: CASSSRRGTYNSPLHF. The CDR3 nucleotides read TGTGCCAGCAGTTCGCGCAGGGGGACCTATAATTCACCCCTCCACTTT.

The chain is built from TRBV28 and TRBJ1-1; a weak D match, TRBD1 (5 bases). From germline, CDR1 is MDHEN and CDR2 SYDVKM. The CDR3 sequence is 14 residues long. V was shortened by 6 bases and J by 8 bases, with 19 bases between the two germline ends. The CDR3 DNA reads as TGTGCCAGCAGCCTTCCCGGCAGGGCGGAAGAAGCTTTCTTT. Residues: CASSLPGRAEEAFF.

The chain couples TRBV28 to TRBJ1-6, with D uncertain. Germline CDR1 is MDHEN and CDR2 is SYDVKM. The CDR3 contains 23 residues. The V and J ends lost 5 bases and 6 bases respectively, with 38 bases between them. The CDR3 DNA sequence: TGTGCCAGCAGTCCGGGATTCTTGGGTATACCGGGATCCTCGTTCGCTCGTAATTCACCCCTCCACTTT. This translates into CASSPGFLGIPGSSFARNSPLHF. Variable domain in full (rest from reference TRBV28 and TRBJ1-6): DVKVTQSSRYLVKRTGEKVFLECVQDMDHENMFWYRQDPGLGLRLIYFSYDVKMKEKGDIPEGYSVSREKKERFSLILESASTNQTSMYLCASSPGFLGIPGSSFARNSPLHFGNGTRLTVT.

This chain joins TRBV7-9 and TRBJ2-1; the match to TRBD1 covers 9 bases. Germline CDR1 reads SEHNR; CDR2 reads FQNEAQ (reference sequence). The CDR3 length is 14 residues. The V segment lost 5 bases and the J segment 7 bases; nucleotides outside the gene matches: 6. The CDR3 DNA reads TGTGCCAGCAGCCCATGGGACAGGGAAAATGAGCAGTTCTTC. This codes for CASSPWDRENEQFF.

This clone was detected only a few times. This sequence joins TRBV5-6 and TRBJ2-1; the match to TRBD1 covers 10 bases. This CDR3 contains 16 residues. From germline, CDR1 is SGHDT and CDR2 YYEEEE. Trimming cost V 4 bases and J 6 bases; bases outside gene matches: 10. The DNA for the CDR3 is TGTGCCAGCAGCCTTACTCGGGACAGGGGCCTCAATGAGCAGTTCTTC. Translation gives CASSLTRDRGLNEQFF. The full variable domain, with the rest looked up from reference TRBV5-6 and TRBJ2-1, is DAGVTQSPTHLIKTRGQQVTLRCSPKSGHDTVSWYQQALGQGPQFIFQYYEEEERQRGNFPDRFSGHQFPNYSSELNVNALLLGDSALYLCASSLTRDRGLNEQFFGPGTRLTVL.

Only a few counts were recorded for this clone. This chain uses TRBV21-1 with TRBJ1-3. TRBV21-1 is given as a pseudogene. The CDR3 extends over 17 amino acids. The CDR3 loop is CASSIETESFSGNTIYF. CDR3 DNA: TGTGCCAGCAGCATTGAGACGGAGAGTTTCTCTGGAAACACCATATATTTT.

With regard to this clone: The identical CDR3 is also encoded by other nucleotide sequences in the sample. V gene TRBV28 combines with J gene TRBJ2-3, with unresolved D. Between the trimmed V and J ends, which lost 6 bases and 0 bases, there was a span of 7 bases. CDR3 size: 13 residues. Germline CDR1 and CDR2: MDHEN and SYDVKM. For the CDR3, the DNA is TGTGCCAGCAGCTCCGGGAGCACAGATACGCAGTATTTT. This codes for CASSSGSTDTQYF.

The chain has TRBV7-6 and TRBJ2-6; 9 bases agree with TRBD1. CDR1 and CDR2 from the germline V gene are SGHVS and FNYEAQ. The CDR3 runs 17 residues. V trimming: 4 bases; J trimming: 0 bases; junction bases outside the gene matches: 4. In nucleotides, the CDR3 is TGTGCCAGCAGCTCCGGGACAGGGAACTCTGGGGCCAACGTCCTGACTTTC. Translating it yields CASSSGTGNSGANVLTF.

This chain links TRBV11-2 with TRBJ2-7; D perhaps matches TRBD2 (5 bases). Germline V gene sequence: CDR1 SGHAT, CDR2 FQNNGV. Trimming left V 3 bases short and J 2 bases short, with 14 bases between. This CDR3 comprises 15 residues. The CDR3 region is CASSLRWTEAYEQYF. CDR3 in DNA: TGTGCCAGCAGCTTGAGGTGGACGGAGGCCTACGAGCAGTACTTC.

The chain carries TRBV2 and TRBJ1-2, with D perhaps matching TRBD1 (5 bases). The CDR3 consists of 13 residues. CDR1 is SNHLY, CDR2 FYNNEI, per germline. Trimming removed 7 bases at V and 3 bases at J, with 12 bases between. Here the CDR3 reads CASMGGYDYGYTF. CDR3 bases: TGTGCCAGCATGGGGGGTTATGACTATGGCTACACCTTC.

V is TRBV2 and J is TRBJ1-1, with 9 positions matching TRBD1. Unmatched junction bases numbered 6, after V lost 9 bases and J lost 1 base. This CDR3 has 14 amino acids. Germline V gene lookup returns CDR1 SNHLY and CDR2 FYNNEI. The CDR3 DNA sequence: TGTGCCAGGGGACAGGGATTCGGGAACACTGAAGCTTTCTTT. Translating it yields CARGQGFGNTEAFF. Filled out from reference TRBV2 and TRBJ1-1, the complete variable domain reads EPEVTQTPSHQVTQMGQEVILRCVPISNHLYFYWYRQILGQKVEFLVSFYNNEISEKSEIFDDQFSVERPDGSNFTLKIRSTKLEDSAMYFCARGQGFGNTEAFFGQGTRLTVV.

J is TRBJ2-3 and V is TRBV19; tentatively, D is TRBD1 (5 bases). The CDR3 has 15 residues. The ends were cut back, 3 bases at V and 2 bases at J, with 12 bases in the middle. Germline-derived CDR1 and CDR2 are LNHDA and SQIVND (reference sequence). CDR3 amino acids: CASSIGPGPTDTQYF. In DNA, the CDR3 is TGTGCCAGTAGTATTGGTCCAGGGCCCACAGATACGCAGTATTTT.

The chain carries TRBV11-1 and TRBJ2-5; possibly TRBD2 for D (6 bases). Germline V lookup: CDR1 SGHAT, CDR2 FQDESV (reference sequence). The CDR3 extends over 16 amino acids. Trimming pared 0 bases from V and 6 bases from J, leaving 17 bases between. The CDR3 sequence: CASSLAWGDGGKTQYF. The CDR3 DNA is TGTGCCAGCAGCTTAGCATGGGGCGATGGGGGGAAGACCCAGTACTTC.

This chain uses TRBV7-9 with TRBJ1-2; D is unclear. The CDR3 covers 12 residues. Trimming shortened V by 6 bases and J by 5 bases, and 10 bases separated the two germline ends. CDR1 is SEHNR, CDR2 FQNEAQ, per germline (reference sequence). This chain's CDR3 is CASRGSGYGYTF. CDR3 DNA sequence: TGTGCCAGCAGGGGTTCGGGTTATGGCTACACCTTC.

This clone was counted only a few times. V and J are TRBV6-6 and TRBJ1-2, with TRBD1 as a possible D gene (5 bases). The V end lost 4 bases, the J end lost 4 bases, and 10 bases lay between the germline ends. The V gene's germline CDR1 is MNHNY and CDR2 SVGAGI (reference sequence). The CDR3 runs 13 residues. The CDR3, as DNA: TGTGCCAGCAGTTTGGACATGGGCTATGGCTACACCTTC. Its translation: CASSLDMGYGYTF.

The V gene is TRBV5-1, the J gene TRBJ1-4, with no clear D. Trimming pared 1 base from V and 11 bases from J, leaving 9 bases between. The CDR3 is 12 amino acids. CDR1 is SGHRS, CDR2 YFSETQ, per germline. CDR3 coding DNA: TGCGCCAGCAGCTTGAGCCCCTCCAAACTGTTTTTT. This gives the protein CASSLSPSKLFF.

The chain uses TRBV5-1 and TRBJ2-1, with 7 positions matching TRBD1. This CDR3 is 15 amino acids long. Germline CDR1 reads SGHRS; CDR2 reads YFSETQ. The V and J ends lost 1 base and 7 bases, in that order; junction bases with no gene match: 8. The CDR3 region has the DNA TGCGCCAGCAGCTTGACTGGGGACAGCCAGAATGAGCAGTTCTTC. It codes for CASSLTGDSQNEQFF.

The chain carries TRBV5-1 and TRBJ2-2; possibly TRBD1 for D (6 bases). Trimming removed 6 bases at V and 6 bases at J, with 15 bases between. Germline V CDR1 and CDR2: SGHRS, YFSETQ. The CDR3 length is 14 residues. The CDR3 sequence: CASKEQGGPGELFF. CDR3 nucleotides: TGCGCCAGCAAGGAACAGGGTGGGCCCGGGGAGCTGTTTTTT.

The DNA for the CDR3 is TGTGCCAGTAGTATCGGACAGGCCGGTAATCAGCCCCAGCATTTT. Residues: CASSIGQAGNQPQHF. This chain links TRBV19 with TRBJ1-5; 7 bases are shared with TRBD1. In germline, CDR1 is LNHDA, CDR2 SQIVND (reference sequence). The trim removed 3 bases at V and 4 bases at J, leaving 6 bases unmatched. The CDR3 has 15 amino acids.

The gene calls are TRBV5-1 and TRBJ2-3, with 12 positions matching TRBD2. The V gene's germline CDR1 is SGHRS and CDR2 YFSETQ. The trim removed 4 bases at V and 4 bases at J, leaving 7 bases unmatched. This CDR3 region has 16 residues. CDR3 sequence: CASSPRLAGVADTQYF. The CDR3, as DNA: TGCGCCAGCAGCCCCCGACTAGCGGGAGTGGCAGATACGCAGTATTTT.

The V and J genes are TRBV7-9 and TRBJ1-3; D not certain. CDR3 length equals 14 residues. Germline V gene sequence: CDR1 SEHNR, CDR2 FQNEAQ (reference sequence). The germline V and J ends were trimmed by 1 base and 4 bases, with 8 bases remaining between them. CDR3 in DNA: TGTGCCAGCAGCTTAGGAGGAGCCGGAAACACCATATATTTT. Translating gives CASSLGGAGNTIYF.

The chain employs TRBV4-3 and TRBJ2-1, with a possible D match to TRBD1 (5 bases). V lost 5 bases to trimming and J lost 1 base, with 9 bases between them. Per the germline V gene, CDR1 is LGHNA and CDR2 is YSLEER. This CDR3 contains 14 residues. The DNA for the CDR3 is TGCGCCAGCAGCTCCGACAGTTCCTACAATGAGCAGTTCTTC. This encodes CASSSDSSYNEQFF.